This T cell receptor (beta chain) derives from a study of T cells after posttransplantation cyclophosphamide. Study-wide findings and caveats: Skin or GI-infiltrating T cells shared few TRB sequences with blood. Recipient CMV seropositivity and CMV reactivation strongly tracked TRB clonality. Donor-recipient repertoire similarity was low at 1-2 months, rising over year one.

With V trimmed by 5 bases and J by 3 bases, 5 bases remained unmatched. CDR1 and CDR2 from the germline V gene are SGHVS and FNYEAQ. The CDR3 is made up of 17 amino acids. The table came from immunoSEQ multiplex PCR; TCRdb's copy has only in-frame clones and leaves some out. The sample contains around 2,900 clones, none occurring once; roughly 14% lies in the top ten. Treatment was busulfan-fludarabine conditioning, a marrow graft, and cyclophosphamide on days +3 and +4. A few counts support this clone. Its specificity is unknown. The V and J genes are TRBV7-6 and TRBJ2-6, with 12 bases identical to TRBD2. The sequenced sample was PBMCs, obtained after allogeneic stem cell transplant with posttransplant cyclophosphamide. This sequence was found in a female patient over 55 who received an allogeneic stem cell transplant from a related donor and was CMV-positive. Some of the T cells might come from the graft donor. Here the CDR3 DNA reads TGTGCCAGCAGCAAACTAGCGGGGGGTGATGGGGCCAACGTCCTGACTTTC. Its protein is CASSKLAGGDGANVLTF.